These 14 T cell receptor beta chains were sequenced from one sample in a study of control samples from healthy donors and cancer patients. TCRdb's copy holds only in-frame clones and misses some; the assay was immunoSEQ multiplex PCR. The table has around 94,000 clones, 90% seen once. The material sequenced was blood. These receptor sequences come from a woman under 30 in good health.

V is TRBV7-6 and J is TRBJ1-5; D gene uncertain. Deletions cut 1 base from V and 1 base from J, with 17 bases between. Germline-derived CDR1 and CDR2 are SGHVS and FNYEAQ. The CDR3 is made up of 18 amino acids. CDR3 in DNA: TGTGCCAGCAGCTTAGAGGTTGGGCGGGATAGAAGCAATCAGCCCCAGCATTTT. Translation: CASSLEVGRDRSNQPQHF.

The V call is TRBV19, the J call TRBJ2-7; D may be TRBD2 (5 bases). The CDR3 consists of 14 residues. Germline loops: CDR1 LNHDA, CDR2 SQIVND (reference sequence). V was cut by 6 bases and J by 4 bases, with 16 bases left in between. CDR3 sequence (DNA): TGTGCCAGTAGAGGCCACGGGGAGCATTACGAGCAGTACTTC. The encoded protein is CASRGHGEHYEQYF.

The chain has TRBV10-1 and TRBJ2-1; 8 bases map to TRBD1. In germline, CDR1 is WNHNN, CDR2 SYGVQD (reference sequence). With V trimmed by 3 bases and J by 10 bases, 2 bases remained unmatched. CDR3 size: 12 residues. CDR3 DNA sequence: TGCGCCAGCAGTGACGGGACAGGCGAGCAGTTCTTC. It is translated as CASSDGTGEQFF.

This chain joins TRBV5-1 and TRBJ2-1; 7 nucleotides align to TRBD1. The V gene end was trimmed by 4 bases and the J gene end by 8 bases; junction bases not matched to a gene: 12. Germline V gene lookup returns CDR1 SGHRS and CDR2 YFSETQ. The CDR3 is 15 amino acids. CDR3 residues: CASSITRGNIDEQFF. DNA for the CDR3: TGCGCCAGCAGCATAACCAGGGGGAATATAGATGAGCAGTTCTTC.

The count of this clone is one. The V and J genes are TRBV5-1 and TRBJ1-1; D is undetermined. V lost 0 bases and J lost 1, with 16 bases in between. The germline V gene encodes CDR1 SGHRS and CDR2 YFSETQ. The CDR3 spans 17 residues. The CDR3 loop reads CASSLATGGEKNTEAFF. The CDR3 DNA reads TGCGCCAGCAGCTTGGCCACGGGTGGGGAGAAGAACACTGAAGCTTTCTTT.

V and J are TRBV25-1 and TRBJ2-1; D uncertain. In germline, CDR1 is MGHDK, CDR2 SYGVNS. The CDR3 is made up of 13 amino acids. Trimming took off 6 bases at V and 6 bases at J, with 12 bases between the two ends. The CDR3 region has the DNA TGTGCCAGCAGCGATACATATAGCAATGAGCAGTTCTTC. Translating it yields CASSDTYSNEQFF.

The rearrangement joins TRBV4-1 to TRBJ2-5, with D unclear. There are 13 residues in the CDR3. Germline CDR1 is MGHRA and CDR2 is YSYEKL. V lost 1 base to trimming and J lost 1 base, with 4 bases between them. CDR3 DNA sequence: TGCGCCAGCAGCCAAGTGGTCCAAGAGACCCAGTACTTC. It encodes CASSQVVQETQYF.

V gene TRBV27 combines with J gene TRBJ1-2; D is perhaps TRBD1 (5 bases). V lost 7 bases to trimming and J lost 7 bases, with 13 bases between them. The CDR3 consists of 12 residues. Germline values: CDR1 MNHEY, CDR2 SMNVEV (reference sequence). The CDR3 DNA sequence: TGTGCCAGCAAGCAGGGTTCATCTGGCTACACCTTC. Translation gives CASKQGSSGYTF.

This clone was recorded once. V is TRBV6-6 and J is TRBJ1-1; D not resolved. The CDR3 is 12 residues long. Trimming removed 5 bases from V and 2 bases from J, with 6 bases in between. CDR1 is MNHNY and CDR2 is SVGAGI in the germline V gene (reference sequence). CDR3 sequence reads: CASSPTNTEAFF. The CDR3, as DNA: TGTGCCAGCAGTCCCACAAACACTGAAGCTTTCTTT.

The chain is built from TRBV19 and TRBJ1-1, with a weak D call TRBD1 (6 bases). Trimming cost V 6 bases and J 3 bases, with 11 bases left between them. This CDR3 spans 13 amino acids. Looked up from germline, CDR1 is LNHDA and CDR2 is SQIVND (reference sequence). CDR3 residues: CASRGDRYTEAFF. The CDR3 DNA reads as TGTGCCAGTAGAGGTGACAGGTACACTGAAGCTTTCTTT. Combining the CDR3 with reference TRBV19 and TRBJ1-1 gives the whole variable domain DGGITQSPKYLFRKEGQNVTLSCEQNLNHDAMYWYRQDPGQGLRLIYYSQIVNDFQKGDIAEGYSVSREKKESFPLTVTSAQKNPTAFYLCASRGDRYTEAFFGQGTRLTVV.

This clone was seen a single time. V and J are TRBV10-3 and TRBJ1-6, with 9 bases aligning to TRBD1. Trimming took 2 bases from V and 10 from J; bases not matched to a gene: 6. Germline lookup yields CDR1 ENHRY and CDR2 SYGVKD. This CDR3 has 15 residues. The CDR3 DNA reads TGTGCCATCAGTGAGCCGGGACAGGGAGGGTCACCCCTCCACTTT. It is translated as CAISEPGQGGSPLHF.

The CDR3 reads CASSNWVGTGIQETQYF. The DNA of the CDR3 is TGTGCCAGCAGCAATTGGGTAGGGACAGGGATACAAGAGACCCAGTACTTC. The rearrangement links TRBV3-1 (or the pseudogene TRBV3-2) to TRBJ2-5; 9 bases map to TRBD1. Germline CDR1 LGHDT, CDR2 YNNKEL (reference sequence). V gave up 5 bases and J gave up 2 bases; unmatched junction bases: 12. The CDR3 consists of 17 residues.

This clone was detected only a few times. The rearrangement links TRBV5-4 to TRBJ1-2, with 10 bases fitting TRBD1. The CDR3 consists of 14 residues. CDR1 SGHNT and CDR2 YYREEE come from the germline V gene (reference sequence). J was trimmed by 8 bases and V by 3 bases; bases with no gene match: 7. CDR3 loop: CASSSWDRGGGYTF. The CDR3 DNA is TGTGCCAGCAGCTCCTGGGACAGGGGCGGCGGCTACACCTTC.

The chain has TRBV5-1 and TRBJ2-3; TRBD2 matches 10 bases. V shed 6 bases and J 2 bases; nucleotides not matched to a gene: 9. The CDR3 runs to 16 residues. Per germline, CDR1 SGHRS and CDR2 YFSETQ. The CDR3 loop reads CASKLTSGDPTDTQYF. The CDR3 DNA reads TGCGCCAGCAAACTCACTAGCGGGGACCCCACAGATACGCAGTATTTT.